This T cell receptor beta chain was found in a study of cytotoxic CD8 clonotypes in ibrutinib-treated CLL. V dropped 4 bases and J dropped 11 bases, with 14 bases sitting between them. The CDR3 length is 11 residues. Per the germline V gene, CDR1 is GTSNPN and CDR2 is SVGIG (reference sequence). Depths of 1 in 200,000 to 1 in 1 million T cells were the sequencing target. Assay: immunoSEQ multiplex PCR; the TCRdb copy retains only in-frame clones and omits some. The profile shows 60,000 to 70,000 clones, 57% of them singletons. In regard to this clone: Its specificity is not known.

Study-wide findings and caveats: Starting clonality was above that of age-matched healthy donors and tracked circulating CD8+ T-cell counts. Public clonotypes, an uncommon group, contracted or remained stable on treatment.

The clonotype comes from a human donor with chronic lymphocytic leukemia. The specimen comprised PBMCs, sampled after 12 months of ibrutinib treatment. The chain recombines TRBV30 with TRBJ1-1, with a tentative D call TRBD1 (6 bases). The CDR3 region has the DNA TGTGCCTGGATAATTGGTACAGGGGCTTTCTTT. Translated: CAWIIGTGAFF.